The text below deals with one T cell receptor (beta chain). Its antigen is not identified. The sample originates from a study of a mutant IDH1 vaccine in newly diagnosed glioma. Study-level information: It was radiotherapy, temozolomide, or both that patients received previously, with most receiving both. Study findings and constraints: Immune responses induced by vaccination arose in about 93% of the patients. Pseudoprogression seemed unrelated to changes in top peripheral T cell clonotypes.

The CDR3 loop spans 15 amino acids. Germline loops: CDR1 MNHEY, CDR2 SMNVEV (reference sequence). J was trimmed by 3 bases and V by 4 bases; bases with no gene match: 6. Regarding time point: baseline, week 1 (first vaccination visit). Treatment of the sample: pre-vaccination baseline after standard-of-care therapy. Tumors from donors were new WHO grade 3 or 4 IDH1-mutant astrocytomas with ATRX loss. Libraries were prepared by immunoSEQ multiplex PCR; TCRdb keeps only in-frame clonotypes and omits some of them. The repertoire holds about 51,000 clones, with about 80% as singletons. The sequence was obtained from a middle-aged woman with glioma. The starting material was PBMCs, obtained from a glioma patient treated with radiotherapy, temozolomide or both. The chain links TRBV27 to TRBJ1-3; TRBD1 matches 7 bases. CDR3 amino acids: CASSSGQAGGNTIYF. Written as DNA, the CDR3 is TGTGCCAGCAGTTCTGGACAGGCGGGTGGAAACACCATATATTTT.